The next 13 T cell receptor beta chains were all read from a single sample in a study of shared clonotypes between healthy human individuals. Assay: immunoSEQ multiplex PCR; the TCRdb copy retains only in-frame clones and omits some. The sample includes roughly 2.2 million clones, approximately 93% of them seen just once. Sequencing used naive CD4+ T cells from PBMCs. Subset reported: CD45RA+ positively selected. Receptor source: a man younger than 35 in good health. Some clones in this sample may be carry-over from other donors' samples.

This chain links TRBV7-2 with TRBJ2-7; D perhaps matches TRBD2 (8 bases). V lost 5 bases, J lost 1 base, and 18 bases lay in between. CDR1 SGHTA and CDR2 FQGNSA come from the germline V gene. The length of the CDR3 is 16 residues. The CDR3 DNA reads TGTGCCAGCAGCCGGGGGGGACAGACCTCTTCCTACGAGCAGTACTTC. As protein: CASSRGGQTSSYEQYF.

Concerning this clone: The same CDR3 can be traced to other DNA sequences in this sample. This chain links TRBV28 with TRBJ2-1; 11 nucleotides agree with TRBD2. Germline V gene sequence: CDR1 MDHEN, CDR2 SYDVKM. The CDR3 is made up of 15 amino acids. V lost 2 bases to trimming and J lost 4 bases; unmatched junction nucleotides: 1. The CDR3 DNA reads TGTGCCAGCAGTTTACGACTAGCGGGATACAATGAGCAGTTCTTC. Protein sequence: CASSLRLAGYNEQFF.

The J gene is TRBJ1-1, the V gene TRBV14; D not certain. Germline V gene lookup returns CDR1 SGHDN and CDR2 FVKESK. Trimming removed 1 base from V and 5 bases from J, with 8 bases in between. The length of the CDR3 is 13 residues. As DNA, the CDR3 is TGTGCCAGCAGCCAAGGGGTACTGACTGAAGCTTTCTTT. This translates into CASSQGVLTEAFF.

This clone was recorded a few times. The chain couples TRBV27 to TRBJ2-7, with D perhaps being TRBD1 or TRBD2 (5 bases each). V lost 2 bases and J 2 bases, leaving 10 bases between the germline ends. Germline-derived CDR1 and CDR2 are MNHEY and SMNVEV (reference sequence). This CDR3 contains 14 residues. The CDR3 region has the DNA TGTGCCAGCAGTTTAAGTTGGGGGACCTACGAGCAGTACTTC. Encoded protein: CASSLSWGTYEQYF.

The genes are TRBV18 and TRBJ2-5, with D unresolved. This CDR3 has 16 residues. Germline V gives CDR1 KGHSH, CDR2 LQKENI. The germline V and J ends were trimmed by 3 bases and 0 bases, with 14 bases remaining between them. The CDR3 DNA reads as TGTGCCAGCTCACCCACGGAGACCCCGTACCAAGAGACCCAGTACTTC. Encoded protein: CASSPTETPYQETQYF.

The J gene is TRBJ2-3, the V gene TRBV5-1; possibly TRBD2 for D (6 bases). Germline V gives CDR1 SGHRS, CDR2 YFSETQ. The V end was cut by 4 bases, the J end by 2 bases, with 17 bases between. This CDR3 is built from 16 residues. The CDR3 loop reads CASSHGLAETTDTQYF. The CDR3, as DNA: TGCGCCAGCAGCCACGGTTTAGCGGAAACCACAGATACGCAGTATTTT. Filled out from reference TRBV5-1 and TRBJ2-3, the complete variable domain reads KAGVTQTPRYLIKTRGQQVTLSCSPISGHRSVSWYQQTPGQGLQFLFEYFSETQRNKGNFPGRFSGRQFSNSRSEMNVSTLELGDSALYLCASSHGLAETTDTQYFGPGTRLTVL.

As regards this clone: The sample holds other DNA sequences that translate to the same CDR3. This chain links TRBV5-1 with TRBJ2-3, with a weak D call TRBD2 (5 bases). V lost 4 bases and J 3 bases, leaving 9 bases between the germline ends. Germline CDR1 and CDR2: SGHRS and YFSETQ. This CDR3 contains 13 residues. CDR3 protein: CASSLRTTDTQYF. CDR3 nucleotide sequence: TGCGCCAGCAGCCTACGGACTACAGATACGCAGTATTTT.

V usage is TRBV21-1 and J usage is TRBJ2-7; the D segment call TRBD2 is taken from the table without a DNA check. TRBV21-1 represents a pseudogene. The CDR3 length is 19 residues. The CDR3 loop reads CASSKEDLAGTQGSHEQYF. Here the CDR3 DNA reads TGTGCCAGCAGCAAAGAGGACCTAGCGGGGACCCAGGGCAGCCACGAGCAGTACTTC.

This clone appeared once. The chain carries TRBV10-3 and TRBJ2-7, with 7 bases aligning to TRBD1. CDR3 length equals 17 residues. Germline V CDR1 and CDR2: ENHRY, SYGVKD. V dropped 0 bases and J dropped 0; count of bases not matched to a gene: 8. The CDR3 sequence is CAISESARGRISYEQYF. In DNA form, the CDR3 reads TGTGCCATCAGTGAGTCTGCTAGGGGGCGAATCTCCTACGAGCAGTACTTC.

The chain links TRBV10-2 to TRBJ2-3; D is perhaps TRBD1 (7 bases). CDR3 length: 14 amino acids. Germline assignment: CDR1 WSHSY and CDR2 SAAADI. The V end lost 2 bases, the J end lost 4 bases, and 10 bases lay between the germline ends. CDR3 nucleotide sequence: TGCGCCAGCAGTGAGGGCGGGACAGCAGATACGCAGTATTTT. Translation gives CASSEGGTADTQYF.

The chain carries TRBV4-2 and TRBJ1-5; D might be TRBD1 (6 bases). CDR3 length equals 14 residues. The V end lost 0 bases, the J end lost 8 bases, and 11 bases lay between the germline ends. Germline V gives CDR1 LGHNA, CDR2 YNFKEQ. CDR3 sequence: CASSQDRGAKPQHF. The CDR3 DNA follows: TGTGCCAGCAGCCAAGATAGGGGGGCCAAGCCCCAGCATTTT.

On this clone: The identical CDR3 is also encoded by other nucleotide sequences in the sample. The gene calls are TRBV20-1 and TRBJ1-5; D is possibly TRBD1 (5 bases). CDR3 length equals 11 residues. Trimming pared 6 bases from V and 7 bases from J, leaving 10 bases between. Germline lookup yields CDR1 DFQATT and CDR2 SNEGSKA (reference sequence). The CDR3 DNA is TGCAGTGCGGCGGGGGGGCAGCCCCAGCATTTT. As protein: CSAAGGQPQHF.

This chain links TRBV10-3 with TRBJ2-1, with D unresolved. Trimming stripped 3 bases from V and 10 bases from J, with 16 bases between. Germline V gene data show CDR1 as ENHRY and CDR2 as SYGVKD. The CDR3 is 14 residues long. The DNA for the CDR3 is TGTGCCATCAGTGAAGAATGGGTTTTGGGGGAGCAGTTCTTC. Residues: CAISEEWVLGEQFF.